This T cell receptor beta chain was identified during a study of blood T cell repertoires in COVID-19. Study-wide context: Sites in the United States, Italy and Spain provided acute and convalescent COVID-19 samples.

Profiled with immunoSEQ multiplex PCR; TCRdb holds only in-frame clones, not every one. Counted here are 300,000 to 400,000 clones, approximately 86% occurring once; the ten biggest clones make up around 2.9%. This clonotype was obtained from a human donor in a cohort sampled during active COVID-19. The sequenced sample consisted of peripheral blood.

CDR3 residues: CASSFNSQNTDTQYF. The CDR3 nucleotides are TGTGCCAGCAGTTTTAATAGCCAAAACACAGATACGCAGTATTTT. This chain joins TRBV28 and TRBJ2-3; D is undetermined. This CDR3 is 15 amino acids long. V was shortened by 3 bases and J by 2 bases, with 12 bases between the two germline ends. Germline values: CDR1 MDHEN, CDR2 SYDVKM.